Shown below are 12 T cell receptor beta chains from a single sample sequenced in a study of cytomegalovirus exposure and HLA in healthy donors. Primers: 60 Vbeta forward and 13 Jbeta reverse. Profiled with immunoSEQ multiplex PCR; TCRdb holds only in-frame clones, not every one. The sample lists 85,000 to 95,000 clones; approximately 76% were seen once. The specimen sequenced was PBMCs. These TCRs come from a man aged 25-45 years in good health and CMV-seropositive.

The rearrangement uses TRBV12-5 and TRBJ1-5, with unresolved D. From germline, CDR1 is LGHNT and CDR2 FRNRAP. The CDR3 length is 13 residues. Trimming removed 4 bases from V and 6 bases from J, with 10 bases in between. The CDR3 DNA follows: TGTGCTAGTGGTTCGACGCGGGGTCAGCCCCAGCATTTT. This encodes CASGSTRGQPQHF.

This clone was found a few times. J is TRBJ2-1 and V is TRBV2; D may be TRBD2 (7 bases). The CDR3 extends over 13 amino acids. The germline V and J ends were trimmed by 10 bases and 2 bases, with 12 bases remaining between them. CDR1 is SNHLY, CDR2 FYNNEI, per germline. CDR3 residues: CATAGAPYNEQFF. The CDR3 bases are TGTGCCACCGCGGGGGCCCCCTACAATGAGCAGTTCTTC.

V and J are TRBV14 and TRBJ1-2; D unresolved. The germline CDR1 and CDR2 sequences are SGHDN and FVKESK. V was trimmed by 0 bases and J by 3 bases, leaving 8 bases between them. This CDR3 is 14 amino acids long. The chain's CDR3 is CASSQDIGYYGYTF. The CDR3, as DNA: TGTGCCAGCAGCCAAGATATCGGGTACTATGGCTACACCTTC.

J is TRBJ2-5 and V is TRBV5-1; 7 bases are a match to TRBD2. Per the germline V gene, CDR1 is SGHRS and CDR2 is YFSETQ. This CDR3 has 14 amino acids. J lost 0 bases, V lost 5 bases, and 4 bases had no gene match. The CDR3 nucleotides read TGCGCCAGCAGGTCGGGAGGCTACCAAGAGACCCAGTACTTC. Amino acid sequence: CASRSGGYQETQYF.

V usage is TRBV19 and J usage is TRBJ2-1; no firm D call. Trimming removed 3 bases from V and 12 bases from J, with 9 bases in between. Per the germline V gene, CDR1 is LNHDA and CDR2 is SQIVND (reference sequence). CDR3 length: 11 amino acids. In DNA, the CDR3 is TGTGCCAGTAGTATTGGTCCAGGGCAGTTCTTC. Translated: CASSIGPGQFF.

This clone was detected only a few times. The rearrangement joins TRBV6-6 to TRBJ2-1; no definite D call. This CDR3 contains 11 residues. Germline values: CDR1 MNHNY, CDR2 SVGAGI (reference sequence). V was pared by 6 bases and J by 5 bases, with 5 bases between. The CDR3: CASSLHNEQFF. CDR3 in DNA: TGTGCCAGCAGCCTACACAATGAGCAGTTCTTC.

The chain employs TRBV6-5 and TRBJ1-5; 7 positions match TRBD1. Per the germline V gene, CDR1 is MNHEY and CDR2 is SVGAGI. V was clipped by 4 bases and J by 5 bases; unmatched bases: 8. The CDR3 sequence is 15 residues long. The CDR3 spells CASSSHRQGDQPQHF. CDR3 sequence (DNA): TGTGCCAGCAGTTCCCACCGACAGGGCGATCAGCCCCAGCATTTT.

This clone was seen once. The rearrangement uses TRBV7-3 and TRBJ2-5, with 7 bases identical to TRBD2. The CDR3 is 14 amino acids. V was pared by 1 base and J by 5 bases, with 4 bases of the junction left unmatched. From germline, CDR1 is SGHTA and CDR2 FQGTGA. The CDR3, as DNA: TGTGCCAGCAGCTTAAGCGGGAGAGCGGAGACCCAGTACTTC. Protein product: CASSLSGRAETQYF.

This chain connects TRBV28 to TRBJ1-3, with 8 nucleotides matching TRBD1. The trim removed 4 bases at V and 4 bases at J, leaving 3 bases unmatched. CDR3 length equals 14 residues. Per the germline V gene, CDR1 is MDHEN and CDR2 is SYDVKM. CDR3 DNA sequence: TGTGCCAGCAGTTCCAGGGGGCTCGGAAACACCATATATTTT. Translating gives CASSSRGLGNTIYF.

A single count supports this clone. V and J are TRBV27 and TRBJ2-7; D unresolved. Trimming stripped 6 bases from V and 0 bases from J, with 12 bases between. This CDR3 contains 14 residues. Germline CDR1 MNHEY, CDR2 SMNVEV (reference sequence). CDR3 sequence: CASSPTRDSYEQYF. The CDR3 nucleotides are TGTGCCAGCAGCCCTACGAGAGACTCCTACGAGCAGTACTTC.

Of note for this clone: One end of the junction is discordant with germline, which a read error may explain. The CDR3 nucleotides are TGTTCCAGCAGCTTACCCCACCTAGCGGGAGAGGATGAGCAGTACTTC. This gives the protein CSSSLPHLAGEDEQYF. The chain recombines TRBV7-9 with TRBJ2-7; 10 nucleotides align to TRBD2. The CDR3 has 16 amino acids. Germline V gives CDR1 SEHNR, CDR2 FQNEAQ (reference sequence).

The J gene is TRBJ1-1, the V gene TRBV7-8; 7 nucleotides line up with TRBD1. There are 16 residues in the CDR3. The V segment lost 5 bases and the J segment 0 bases; nucleotides outside the gene matches: 9. Germline CDR1 and CDR2: SGHVS and FQNEAQ. The CDR3 coding sequence is TGTGCCAGCAGCCCGCGACAGGGCGGGTTGAACACTGAAGCTTTCTTT. Amino acid sequence: CASSPRQGGLNTEAFF.